This TCR beta chain was observed in a study of cytomegalovirus exposure and HLA in healthy donors. Germline V CDR1 and CDR2: LGHNT, FRNRAP. The CDR3 loop spans 12 amino acids. V shed 8 bases and J shed 3 bases, with 10 bases lying between them. PCR primers comprised 60 Vbeta and 13 Jbeta primers. Sequencing was performed with immunoSEQ multiplex PCR; in TCRdb, only in-frame clones are kept and a portion is missing. The sample consists of 120,000 to 150,000 clones, around 79% of them appearing once. This receptor was identified in a man aged 35-49 years in good health and CMV-seropositive. The material sequenced was PBMCs. This chain connects TRBV12-5 to TRBJ1-1, with D possibly matching TRBD1 (5 bases). CDR3 coding DNA: TGTGCTAGTAGAGTGGGGCACACTGAAGCTTTCTTT. This gives the protein CASRVGHTEAFF. Looking up the rest from reference TRBV12-5 and TRBJ1-1 gives the full variable domain: DARVTQTPRHKVTEMGQEVTMRCQPILGHNTVFWYRQTMMQGLELLAYFRNRAPLDDSGMPKDRFSAEMPDATLATLKIQPSEPRDSAVYFCASRVGHTEAFFGQGTRLTVV.